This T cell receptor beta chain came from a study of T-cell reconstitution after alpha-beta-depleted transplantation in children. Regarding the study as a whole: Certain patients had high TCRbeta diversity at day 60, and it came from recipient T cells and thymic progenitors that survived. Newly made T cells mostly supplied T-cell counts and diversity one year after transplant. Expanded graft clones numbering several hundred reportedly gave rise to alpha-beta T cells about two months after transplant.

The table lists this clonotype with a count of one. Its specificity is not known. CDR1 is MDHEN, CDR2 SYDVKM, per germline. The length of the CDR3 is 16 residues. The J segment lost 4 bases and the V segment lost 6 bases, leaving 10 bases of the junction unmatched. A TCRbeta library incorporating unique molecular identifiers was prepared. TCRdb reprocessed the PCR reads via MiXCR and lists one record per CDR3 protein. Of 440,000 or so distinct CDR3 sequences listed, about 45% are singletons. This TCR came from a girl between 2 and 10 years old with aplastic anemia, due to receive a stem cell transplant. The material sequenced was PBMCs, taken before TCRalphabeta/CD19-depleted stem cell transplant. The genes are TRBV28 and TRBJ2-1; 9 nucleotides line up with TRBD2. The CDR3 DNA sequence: TGTGCCAGCAGGAAATTAGCGGGGGCCCCATACAATGAGCAGTTCTTC. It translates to CASRKLAGAPYNEQFF.